Shown below are 12 T cell receptor beta chains from a single sample sequenced in a study of monozygotic twins with inflammatory bowel disease. TCRdb re-called the 5' RACE reads; one entry per CDR3 protein, DNA not given. Its table records some 160,000 distinct CDR3 sequences. The specimen sequenced was blood. The receptors here all came from a human donor with ulcerative colitis or Crohn's disease, or a healthy co-twin of an affected twin (not recorded which).

The CDR3 sequence is CSARGVRYQPQHF. The V gene is TRBV20-1, the J gene TRBJ1-5. CDR1 is DFQATT and CDR2 is SNEGSKA in the germline V gene (reference sequence). CDR3 length: 13 residues.

The chain links TRBV5-1 to TRBJ2-1; the TRBD2 assignment by TCRdb is unverifiable without DNA. CDR3 length: 18 amino acids. Germline V gives CDR1 SGHRS, CDR2 YFSETQ. The CDR3 here is CASSLGGSAGSIYNEQFF.

The gene calls are TRBV20-1 and TRBJ2-7; the D gene TCRdb calls, TRBD1, cannot be checked with no DNA. Germline lookup yields CDR1 DFQATT and CDR2 SNEGSKA (reference sequence). This CDR3 region has 12 residues. CDR3: CTPRGTANEQYF.

This chain links TRBV5-1 with TRBJ1-1; the TCRdb call, TRBD1, lacks DNA for checking. Germline V lookup: CDR1 SGHRS, CDR2 YFSETQ. The CDR3 extends over 12 amino acids. CDR3: CASSGGRPEAFF.

The chain carries TRBV5-1 and TRBJ1-3. The CDR3 loop spans 15 amino acids. The germline V gene has CDR1 SGHRS and CDR2 YFSETQ. CDR3 protein: CASSLAVGTGNTIYF. The entire variable domain, with the rest obtained from reference TRBV5-1 and TRBJ1-3, is as follows: KAGVTQTPRYLIKTRGQQVTLSCSPISGHRSVSWYQQTPGQGLQFLFEYFSETQRNKGNFPGRFSGRQFSNSRSEMNVSTLELGDSALYLCASSLAVGTGNTIYFGEGSWLTVV.

The chain joins TRBV27 to TRBJ2-3; TCRdb's D gene call, TRBD1, goes unchecked for lack of DNA. Germline CDR1 MNHEY, CDR2 SMNVEV (reference sequence). This CDR3 comprises 12 residues. CDR3 amino acids: CASGQGTDTQYF.

The chain is built from TRBV7-2 and TRBJ1-2; TCRdb designates TRBD1, a call that cannot be tested without DNA. This CDR3 spans 16 amino acids. The germline gives CDR1 SGHTA, CDR2 FQGNSA. Here the CDR3 reads CASSQRGEVAGGGYTF.

The V and J genes are TRBV7-3 and TRBJ2-3; TCRdb's assignment of TRBD2 cannot be checked, as there is no DNA. Germline V CDR1 and CDR2: SGHTA, FQGTGA. The CDR3 is made up of 16 amino acids. CDR3 in amino acids: CASSHGLAGFTDTQYF.

The chain employs TRBV19 and TRBJ1-3. Per germline, CDR1 LNHDA and CDR2 SQIVND (reference sequence). This CDR3 is built from 15 residues. CDR3 protein: CASSIGASAANTIYF. Supplemented by reference TRBV19 and TRBJ1-3, the full variable domain reads DGGITQSPKYLFRKEGQNVTLSCEQNLNHDAMYWYRQDPGQGLRLIYYSQIVNDFQKGDIAEGYSVSREKKESFPLTVTSAQKNPTAFYLCASSIGASAANTIYFGEGSWLTVV.

This sequence joins TRBV24-1 and TRBJ2-1; as DNA is missing, the TRBD2 call by TCRdb cannot be tested. This CDR3 region has 16 residues. Germline CDR1 and CDR2: KGHDR and SFDVKD. CDR3 sequence reads: CATSDLNGRAGNEQFF.

The genes are TRBV19 and TRBJ1-5. The length of the CDR3 is 15 residues. Per the germline V gene, CDR1 is LNHDA and CDR2 is SQIVND (reference sequence). CDR3 residues: CASSQGPYSNQSQHF.

The chain carries TRBV5-4 and TRBJ2-1. There are 16 residues in the CDR3. Germline CDR1 SGHNT, CDR2 YYREEE (reference sequence). The CDR3 loop reads CASSLYFRSSYNEQFF.